This entry features one T cell receptor (beta chain) sequence. Its antigen remains unknown. This sample stems from a study of PD-1 blockade in classical Hodgkin lymphoma. Regarding the study as a whole: CD4+ but not CD8+ TCR diversity rose significantly by C4D1. Complete responders possessed baseline diversity comparable to newly diagnosed patients.

TCRdb's table, derived via immunoSEQ multiplex PCR, lists solely in-frame clones and lacks some. The sample has about 3,000 clones, roughly 65% seen once. Exposure to brentuximab vedotin varied, and each patient had relapsed following autologous stem cell transplantation. Isolated CD8+ T cells were derived from thawed PBMCs through magnetic negative selection. Best outcomes ranged across complete response, partial response and progressive disease. This receptor was taken from a human donor with classical Hodgkin lymphoma. Sequencing used CD8+ T cells from blood, obtained at baseline.

CDR3 loop: CASSPGSGADWETQYF. The CDR3 DNA follows: TGTGCCAGCAGCCCGGGGTCAGGGGCCGATTGGGAGACCCAGTACTTC. The chain employs TRBV7-9 and TRBJ2-5, with D possibly TRBD1 on 6 matching bases. Germline lookup yields CDR1 SEHNR and CDR2 FQNEAQ (reference sequence). The V end lost 5 bases, the J end lost 5 bases, and 21 bases lay between the germline ends. The CDR3 is 16 amino acids. Full variable domain (remainder filled in from reference TRBV7-9 and TRBJ2-5): DTGVSQNPRHKITKRGQNVTFRCDPISEHNRLYWYRQTLGQGPEFLTYFQNEAQLEKSRLLSDRFSAERPKGSFSTLEIQRTEQGDSAMYLCASSPGSGADWETQYFGPGTRLLVL.